The 19 T cell receptor beta chains listed next were all sequenced from one sample in a study of cytomegalovirus exposure and HLA in healthy donors. Only in-frame clones appear in the TCRdb table, and some are missing; sequencing was by immunoSEQ multiplex PCR. The sample has some 240,000 clones; roughly 91% are singletons. Sequences were obtained from PBMCs. The receptor source for this set is a woman aged 18-29 years in good health and CMV-seropositive.

The table lists this clone with a count of one. The V gene is TRBV19, the J gene TRBJ2-1; 7 bases are a match to TRBD2. The CDR3 totals 15 residues. After removal of 3 bases from V and 6 bases from J, the junction contained 8 bases not matched to a gene. The V gene's germline CDR1 is LNHDA and CDR2 SQIVND (reference sequence). Here the CDR3 reads CASSILAGDPNEQFF. In DNA form, the CDR3 reads TGTGCCAGTAGTATCTTGGCGGGAGACCCCAATGAGCAGTTCTTC.

The V and J genes are TRBV5-1 and TRBJ1-2; D possibly corresponds to TRBD1 (6 bases). V lost 0 bases and J lost 0, with 9 bases in between. There are 15 residues in the CDR3. Per the germline V gene, CDR1 is SGHRS and CDR2 is YFSETQ. CDR3 amino acids: CASSLDRAANYGYTF. The CDR3 DNA reads TGCGCCAGCAGCTTGGACAGGGCTGCTAACTATGGCTACACCTTC.

The V call is TRBV6-5, the J call TRBJ2-5, with a weak D call TRBD2 (6 bases). The V end was cut by 2 bases, the J end by 4 bases, with 17 bases between. The CDR3 sequence is 16 residues long. Germline V gene sequence: CDR1 MNHEY, CDR2 SVGAGI. As DNA, the CDR3 is TGTGCCAGCAGTTACAAATGGGGGGTAAGCGGAGAGACCCAGTACTTC. Its protein product is CASSYKWGVSGETQYF.

The rearrangement uses TRBV30 and TRBJ2-3; the D gene is possibly TRBD2 (5 bases). Trimming took 6 bases from V and 3 from J, leaving 10 bases between them. Germline V CDR1 and CDR2: GTSNPN, SVGIG (reference sequence). There are 12 residues in the CDR3. The CDR3 region has the DNA TGTGCCTGCCCACGGGAAACAGATACGCAGTATTTT. The encoded protein is CACPRETDTQYF.

On this clone: Mismatch with germline at one junction end may stem from a read error. V gene TRBV20-1 combines with J gene TRBJ1-1; possibly TRBD1 for D (5 bases). The CDR3 length is 11 residues. The germline CDR1 and CDR2 sequences are DFQATT and SNEGSKA (reference sequence). The DNA for the CDR3 is TGCAGTGCTAGAGTACAGGCTGAGGCTTTCTTT. Translating it yields CSARVQAEAFF.

The chain joins TRBV27 to TRBJ2-2, with 12 bases fitting TRBD1. CDR1 and CDR2 from the germline V gene are MNHEY and SMNVEV (reference sequence). The CDR3 runs to 13 residues. J was trimmed by 6 bases and V by 8 bases; bases with no gene match: 1. DNA of the CDR3: TGTGCCAGCCGGGACAGGGGGCCCGGGGAGCTGTTTTTT. The encoded protein is CASRDRGPGELFF.

This clone was picked up one time. The chain employs TRBV5-1 and TRBJ1-4; D is possibly TRBD1 (6 bases). The length of the CDR3 is 15 residues. Germline values: CDR1 SGHRS, CDR2 YFSETQ. The V gene lost 0 bases and the J gene lost 4 bases, with 10 bases spanning the gap. In DNA, the CDR3 is TGCGCCAGCAGCTTGGCGGACAGTTTTAATGAAAAACTGTTTTTT. Encoded protein: CASSLADSFNEKLFF. The whole variable domain, remainder taken from reference TRBV5-1 and TRBJ1-4, is KAGVTQTPRYLIKTRGQQVTLSCSPISGHRSVSWYQQTPGQGLQFLFEYFSETQRNKGNFPGRFSGRQFSNSRSEMNVSTLELGDSALYLCASSLADSFNEKLFFGSGTQLSVL.

The chain joins TRBV27 to TRBJ2-5, with TRBD2 as a possible D gene (6 bases). CDR3 length: 13 amino acids. The germline V gene has CDR1 MNHEY and CDR2 SMNVEV (reference sequence). Trimming took 0 bases from V and 7 from J, leaving 9 bases between them. CDR3 bases: TGTGCCAGCAGTTTATCGGTCGGGGGGACCCAGTACTTC. Its protein product is CASSLSVGGTQYF.

This clone was seen a few times. The chain uses TRBV25-1 and TRBJ2-7; TRBD1 matches 7 bases. Germline lookup yields CDR1 MGHDK and CDR2 SYGVNS. V was clipped by 5 bases and J by 6 bases; unmatched bases: 10. This CDR3 comprises 14 residues. CDR3 region: CASSQGTAVVEQYF. DNA of the CDR3: TGTGCCAGCAGTCAAGGGACAGCGGTTGTCGAGCAGTACTTC.

In this sample, this clone turned up a few times. The chain recombines TRBV29-1 with TRBJ1-2, with D possibly being TRBD1 (6 bases). Germline CDR1 and CDR2: SQVTM and ANQGSEA. V lost 4 bases, J lost 1 base, and 7 bases lay in between. This CDR3 is built from 12 residues. CDR3 coding DNA: TGCAGCGTTGCCAGGGGTAACTATGGCTACACCTTC. Translated, it gives CSVARGNYGYTF.

This clone was counted only a few times. The DNA of the CDR3 is TGTGCCAGCAGCCGTAGCGGGACTAGCGTCGACGAGCAGTACTTC. This gives the protein CASSRSGTSVDEQYF. The J gene is TRBJ2-7, the V gene TRBV7-6; 10 nucleotides match TRBD2. Looked up from germline, CDR1 is SGHVS and CDR2 is FNYEAQ. V lost 5 bases and J lost 5; bases outside the gene matches: 9. The CDR3 has 15 residues.

The chain couples TRBV10-3 to TRBJ2-1; D is possibly TRBD1 (6 bases). V was pared by 7 bases and J by 9 bases, with 10 bases between. The CDR3 loop spans 11 amino acids. Germline V gene data show CDR1 as ENHRY and CDR2 as SYGVKD. The CDR3 DNA follows: TGTGCCATCAACTCAGGGGTTGAGCAGTTCTTC. This gives the protein CAINSGVEQFF.

This clone was recorded once. The V call is TRBV5-6, the J call TRBJ1-5; a possible D gene is TRBD1 (6 bases). The CDR3 loop spans 14 amino acids. Trimming left V 1 base short and J 1 base short, with 6 bases between. Germline CDR1 reads SGHDT; CDR2 reads YYEEEE. CDR3 in amino acids: CASSLTGSNQPQHF. The CDR3 DNA follows: TGTGCCAGCAGCTTGACAGGGAGCAATCAGCCCCAGCATTTT.

CDR3 sequence reads: CAWGSVLREQYF. CDR3 in DNA: TGTGCCTGGGGCTCGGTACTGAGGGAGCAGTACTTC. This chain uses TRBV30 with TRBJ2-7; D is unclear. The CDR3 has 12 residues. V gave up 5 bases and J gave up 7 bases, with 15 bases separating them. In germline, CDR1 is GTSNPN, CDR2 SVGIG (reference sequence). Variable domain in full (rest from reference TRBV30 and TRBJ2-7): SQTIHQWPATLVQPVGSPLSLECTVEGTSNPNLYWYRQAAGRGLQLLFYSVGIGQISSEVPQNLSASRPQDRQFILSSKKLLLSDSGFYLCAWGSVLREQYFGPGTRLTVT.

The chain is built from TRBV6-5 and TRBJ1-5; weak D call: TRBD1 (6 bases). CDR1 is MNHEY, CDR2 SVGAGI, per germline. The V gene lost 6 bases and the J gene lost 3 bases, with 15 bases spanning the gap. The CDR3 loop spans 15 amino acids. Here the CDR3 reads CASSPTGADNQPQHF. CDR3 DNA sequence: TGTGCCAGCAGCCCGACAGGAGCGGACAATCAGCCCCAGCATTTT.

The chain has TRBV5-1 and TRBJ2-7, with D possibly matching TRBD2 (6 bases). V gave up 0 bases and J gave up 3 bases, with 7 bases separating them. CDR3 length: 13 amino acids. Germline V gene sequence: CDR1 SGHRS, CDR2 YFSETQ. CDR3 nucleotides: TGCGCCAGCAGCTTGGGGAGGGACTACGAGCAGTACTTC. As protein: CASSLGRDYEQYF.

The genes are TRBV6-5 and TRBJ2-7; 7 bases fit TRBD1. In germline, CDR1 is MNHEY, CDR2 SVGAGI. This CDR3 is 13 amino acids long. Unmatched junction bases numbered 7, after V lost 6 bases and J lost 5 bases. CDR3 amino acids: CASRVTGMNEQYF. The CDR3 bases are TGTGCCAGCAGGGTGACAGGGATGAACGAGCAGTACTTC.

V gene TRBV4-1 combines with J gene TRBJ2-3; D might be TRBD2 (6 bases). Trimming took 1 base from V and 7 from J, leaving 18 bases between them. The CDR3 totals 16 residues. Germline V gene data show CDR1 as MGHRA and CDR2 as YSYEKL. CDR3 DNA sequence: TGCGCCAGCAGCCAAGCTACCGGGACTTTCCCATATACGCAGTATTTT. Translating it yields CASSQATGTFPYTQYF.

V usage is TRBV7-8 and J usage is TRBJ1-1, with D perhaps TRBD1 (6 bases). CDR1 is SGHVS, CDR2 FQNEAQ, per germline. With 1 base removed from V and 1 base from J, the gap between germline ends came to 13 bases. This CDR3 region has 16 residues. CDR3 in DNA: TGTGCCAGCAGCTTAGTTTGGGGGCAAAGGAACACTGAAGCTTTCTTT. Protein sequence: CASSLVWGQRNTEAFF.